Given below is one T cell receptor (beta chain) in context. The sample belongs to a study of Ad26.COV2.S vaccination and SARS-CoV-2 variants. Across the study: Ad26.COV2.S was injected intramuscularly once or twice, 56 days apart.

Sequencing used immunoSEQ multiplex PCR; TCRdb keeps in-frame clones, though not all of them. Of about 280,000 clones listed, around 87% are singletons. Regarding treatment: some 20 received Ad26.COV2.S at low or high dose, single or two shots; several received placebo; per-sample allocation not given. Sampling occurred on day 63 after the first vaccine or placebo injection. CDR3 length: 13 residues. Germline V gene sequence: CDR1 LNHDA, CDR2 SQIVND (reference sequence). Trimming cost V 7 bases and J 4 bases, with 12 bases left between them. The specimen comprised peripheral blood, sampled in a trial of Ad26.COV2.S vaccine versus placebo. The genes are TRBV19 and TRBJ2-3, with a weak D call TRBD2 (6 bases). The sequence came from a person aged 18-65 years who received the Ad26.COV2.S COVID-19 vaccine or a placebo. The CDR3 protein is CASTVWGADTQYF. The CDR3 DNA reads TGTGCCAGTACCGTCTGGGGGGCAGATACGCAGTATTTT.